Listed here are 25 T cell receptor beta chains from one sample, sequenced in a study of a mutant IDH1 vaccine in newly diagnosed glioma. TCRdb's copy holds only in-frame clones and misses some; the assay was immunoSEQ multiplex PCR. This table holds just under 70,000 clones, approximately 81% found once. Time point meaning: week 35, safety follow-up. Every vaccine dose comprised 300 ug of mutant IDH1 20-mer peptide plus topical imiquimod. These receptors' targets are unknown. Sequenced here: PBMCs, sampled from a glioma patient whose treatment included an IDH1 peptide vaccine. Source of these receptors: a man between 18 and 35 years old with glioma.

The chain uses TRBV29-1 and TRBJ2-3, with a tentative D call TRBD2 (6 bases). The CDR3 is 13 amino acids. Germline assignment: CDR1 SQVTM and CDR2 ANQGSEA. V was cut by 6 bases and J by 3 bases, with 13 bases left in between. CDR3 in amino acids: CSVPWRGTDTQYF. For the CDR3, the DNA is TGCAGCGTCCCCTGGCGGGGTACAGATACGCAGTATTTT.

The CDR3 coding sequence is TGTGCCAGCAGCCCCGGACAGGAGAACGGCTACACCTTC. Translated: CASSPGQENGYTF. The V and J genes are TRBV11-2 and TRBJ1-2; 7 positions match TRBD1. The trim removed 5 bases at V and 8 bases at J, leaving 8 bases unmatched. CDR1 and CDR2 from the germline V gene are SGHAT and FQNNGV. This CDR3 spans 13 amino acids.

V usage is TRBV6-5 and J usage is TRBJ2-1; D possibly corresponds to TRBD1 (6 bases). Trimming cost V 0 bases and J 2 bases, with 11 bases left between them. Germline V gene data show CDR1 as MNHEY and CDR2 as SVGAGI. This CDR3 contains 16 residues. The CDR3 spells CASSYSRQGPYNEQFF. The CDR3 DNA reads TGTGCCAGCAGTTACTCGAGGCAGGGGCCCTACAATGAGCAGTTCTTC.

J is TRBJ1-5 and V is TRBV28; D gene unclear. The germline CDR1 and CDR2 sequences are MDHEN and SYDVKM. The length of the CDR3 is 14 residues. V was clipped by 3 bases and J by 3 bases, with 9 bases between them. CDR3 coding DNA: TGTGCCAGCAGTTTGAACACAAACAATCAGCCCCAGCATTTT. Translation: CASSLNTNNQPQHF.

The chain carries TRBV7-3 and TRBJ2-2; D is ambiguous. Germline V gives CDR1 SGHTA, CDR2 FQGTGA. The CDR3 consists of 12 residues. V lost 1 base and J 6 bases, leaving 3 bases between the germline ends. DNA for the CDR3: TGTGCCAGCAGCTTAAATCCCGGGGAGCTGTTTTTT. As protein: CASSLNPGELFF.

The CDR3 DNA reads TGTGCCAGCGGTTCAGGCGGGCATCCCACTGAAGCTTTCTTT. Its translation: CASGSGGHPTEAFF. V gene TRBV9 combines with J gene TRBJ1-1; D gene ambiguous. Trimming took 7 bases from V and 4 from J, leaving 17 bases between them. Germline-derived CDR1 and CDR2 are SGDLS and YYNGEE. This CDR3 spans 14 amino acids.

This chain connects TRBV7-9 to TRBJ2-3, with unresolved D. Germline V gene data show CDR1 as SEHNR and CDR2 as FQNEAQ (reference sequence). The CDR3 contains 15 residues. V was clipped by 1 base and J by 3 bases, with 11 bases between them. The CDR3 DNA is TGTGCCAGCAGCTTAGGACTCATCAGGACAGATACGCAGTATTTT. This codes for CASSLGLIRTDTQYF.

The chain combines TRBV19 with TRBJ2-7; no definite D call. Germline loops: CDR1 LNHDA, CDR2 SQIVND (reference sequence). Trimming pared 0 bases from V and 0 bases from J, leaving 12 bases between. CDR3 length: 16 amino acids. The CDR3 coding sequence is TGTGCCAGTAGTATAGAGGAGAGGAACCTCTCCTACGAGCAGTACTTC. Its translation is CASSIEERNLSYEQYF. The full variable domain, its missing parts supplied by reference TRBV19 and TRBJ2-7, is DGGITQSPKYLFRKEGQNVTLSCEQNLNHDAMYWYRQDPGQGLRLIYYSQIVNDFQKGDIAEGYSVSREKKESFPLTVTSAQKNPTAFYLCASSIEERNLSYEQYFGPGTRLTVT.

The chain recombines TRBV27 with TRBJ2-7; TRBD1 matches 8 bases. Germline CDR1 MNHEY, CDR2 SMNVEV (reference sequence). V shed 5 bases, J shed 4 bases, and the junction held 7 bases outside the gene matches. The CDR3 consists of 14 residues. The CDR3 loop is CASSLRGLGYEQYF. As DNA, the CDR3 is TGTGCCAGCAGTCTCAGGGGGCTTGGGTACGAGCAGTACTTC.

The rearrangement joins TRBV6-5 to TRBJ1-1, with a tentative D call TRBD1 (5 bases). The CDR3 totals 13 residues. In germline, CDR1 is MNHEY, CDR2 SVGAGI. V gave up 6 bases and J gave up 14 bases, with 22 bases separating them. CDR3 bases: TGTGCCAGCAGCAGTAGACAGACTCCTACTCCCTTCTTT. Protein: CASSSRQTPTPFF.

V usage is TRBV28 and J usage is TRBJ1-5; 8 bases match TRBD1. Trimming at V came to 4 bases and at J to 5 bases, leaving 7 bases not matched to a gene. CDR1 and CDR2 (germline): MDHEN, SYDVKM. The CDR3 totals 15 residues. CDR3 in amino acids: CASSSTDRAYQPQHF. CDR3 nucleotide sequence: TGTGCCAGCAGTTCCACGGACAGGGCCTATCAGCCCCAGCATTTT. Based on the CDR3 plus reference TRBV28 and TRBJ1-5, the full variable domain is DVKVTQSSRYLVKRTGEKVFLECVQDMDHENMFWYRQDPGLGLRLIYFSYDVKMKEKGDIPEGYSVSREKKERFSLILESASTNQTSMYLCASSSTDRAYQPQHFGDGTRLSIL.

V usage is TRBV18 and J usage is TRBJ1-1; D unresolved. CDR3 length: 13 amino acids. CDR1 is KGHSH and CDR2 is LQKENI in the germline V gene. Trimming stripped 6 bases from V and 1 base from J, with 9 bases between. The CDR3 coding sequence is TGTGCCAGCTCGCCGGATCAGAACACTGAAGCTTTCTTT. Translated, it gives CASSPDQNTEAFF. The entire variable domain, with the rest obtained from reference TRBV18 and TRBJ1-1, is as follows: NAGVMQNPRHLVRRRGQEARLRCSPMKGHSHVYWYRQLPEEGLKFMVYLQKENIIDESGMPKERFSAEFPKEGPSILRIQQVVRGDSAAYFCASSPDQNTEAFFGQGTRLTVV.

The CDR3 sequence: CASSQVYRVLGYTF. In nucleotides, the CDR3 is TGCGCCAGCAGCCAAGTGTATAGGGTTTTGGGCTACACCTTC. The chain employs TRBV4-3 and TRBJ1-2; no firm D call. This CDR3 is 14 amino acids long. V lost 1 base and J 8 bases, leaving 14 bases between the germline ends. Per germline, CDR1 LGHNA and CDR2 YSLEER.

V is TRBV6-5 and J is TRBJ1-1, with D possibly TRBD1 on 5 matching bases. The length of the CDR3 is 14 residues. Trimming stripped 0 bases from V and 5 bases from J, with 10 bases between. Germline CDR1 reads MNHEY; CDR2 reads SVGAGI. The CDR3 nucleotides read TGTGCCAGCAGTTACTCGGGCGCAGGGACTGAAGCTTTCTTT. Encoded protein: CASSYSGAGTEAFF.

A single count supports this clone. The V call is TRBV10-3, the J call TRBJ1-2; D is undetermined. V was trimmed by 6 bases and J by 0 bases, leaving 11 bases between them. This CDR3 comprises 14 residues. Germline lookup yields CDR1 ENHRY and CDR2 SYGVKD. In nucleotides, the CDR3 is TGTGCCATCAGCTACAGCGTAACTAACTATGGCTACACCTTC. Its protein is CAISYSVTNYGYTF.

This clone has a single count. The rearrangement joins TRBV4-1 to TRBJ1-1; D gene ambiguous. The CDR3 totals 15 residues. Trimming took off 0 bases at V and 5 bases at J, with 13 bases between the two ends. The germline V gene has CDR1 MGHRA and CDR2 YSYEKL. Here the CDR3 reads CASSQEPGIPTEAFF. CDR3 bases: TGCGCCAGCAGCCAAGAACCAGGAATCCCGACTGAAGCTTTCTTT.

The J gene is TRBJ1-2, the V gene TRBV4-3; no clear D gene. This CDR3 comprises 16 residues. The germline gives CDR1 LGHNA, CDR2 YSLEER. Deletions cut 0 bases from V and 4 bases from J, with 15 bases between. CDR3 coding DNA: TGCGCCAGCAGCCAAGATGGGAGACCGCAAAGCTATGGCTACACCTTC. Translation: CASSQDGRPQSYGYTF.

V is TRBV10-3 and J is TRBJ2-1, with 8 bases lining up with TRBD2. CDR3 size: 16 residues. The V gene end was trimmed by 2 bases and the J gene end by 6 bases; junction bases not matched to a gene: 9. In germline, CDR1 is ENHRY, CDR2 SYGVKD. CDR3 protein: CAISEPGTRPANEQFF. The DNA of the CDR3 is TGTGCCATCAGTGAGCCCGGGACTAGGCCTGCCAATGAGCAGTTCTTC.

The chain's CDR3 is CSVDGLAGSYEQYF. DNA for the CDR3: TGCAGCGTAGACGGACTAGCGGGGAGCTACGAGCAGTACTTC. The chain carries TRBV29-1 and TRBJ2-7; 12 bases align to TRBD2. This CDR3 comprises 14 residues. CDR1 and CDR2 from the germline V gene are SQVTM and ANQGSEA. Losses at the gene ends were 6 bases for V and 3 bases for J; bases not matched to a gene: 6.

V is TRBV29-1 and J is TRBJ1-1; the D is unclear. The germline V gene has CDR1 SQVTM and CDR2 ANQGSEA. The CDR3 sequence is 17 residues long. Trimming cost V 7 bases and J 2 bases, with 26 bases left between them. Written as DNA, the CDR3 is TGCAGCGCCTACCCCGGACGGCCTGGGGTATTAAACACTGAAGCTTTCTTT. Amino acid sequence: CSAYPGRPGVLNTEAFF.

This chain joins TRBV7-6 and TRBJ2-7; maybe TRBD2 (5 bases). Trimming took 2 bases from V and 3 from J, leaving 14 bases between them. CDR3 length: 15 residues. Germline CDR1 is SGHVS and CDR2 is FNYEAQ. The CDR3 loop reads CASSLHSGLGYEQYF. CDR3 nucleotides: TGTGCCAGCAGCTTACATTCGGGATTGGGCTACGAGCAGTACTTC.

This chain connects TRBV30 to TRBJ1-1; 8 nucleotides align to TRBD1. CDR1 and CDR2 from the germline V gene are GTSNPN and SVGIG (reference sequence). The junction had 9 bases not matched to a gene; V was cut back by 0 bases and J by 6 bases. The CDR3 has 15 amino acids. This CDR3 reads CAWSVLGRGPAEAFF. The DNA of the CDR3 is TGTGCCTGGAGTGTACTGGGCAGGGGGCCGGCTGAAGCTTTCTTT.

The rearrangement uses TRBV6-4 and TRBJ2-3; unclear D gene. CDR1 MRHNA and CDR2 SNTAGT come from the germline V gene. The CDR3 sequence is 14 residues long. Trimming removed 3 bases at V and 10 bases at J, with 17 bases between. Here the CDR3 DNA reads TGTGCCAGCAGTGAGGTTGCGACGGGTAAGGCGCAGTATTTT. Translation gives CASSEVATGKAQYF.

J is TRBJ1-2 and V is TRBV6-5; TRBD1 matches at 8 bases. The germline V gene encodes CDR1 MNHEY and CDR2 SVGAGI. The junction had 6 bases not matched to a gene; V was cut back by 6 bases and J by 3 bases. This CDR3 region has 14 residues. For the CDR3, the DNA is TGTGCCAGCAGCCCTACAGGGGGATACTATGGCTACACCTTC. It yields the protein CASSPTGGYYGYTF.

V is TRBV5-4 and J is TRBJ2-5; D perhaps matches TRBD2 (6 bases). The CDR3 totals 15 residues. CDR1 SGHNT and CDR2 YYREEE come from the germline V gene (reference sequence). Between the trimmed V and J ends, which lost 0 bases and 5 bases, there was a span of 14 bases. CDR3 DNA sequence: TGTGCCAGCAGCTTGGTGCCGGGAGCGAGGGAGACCCAGTACTTC. Amino acid sequence: CASSLVPGARETQYF.